This TCR beta chain is from a study of blood T cell repertoires in COVID-19. Original analysis: Amplification with reference gene primers provided the estimates of nucleated cell counts. This table comes from immunoSEQ multiplex PCR, and its TCRdb copy is limited to in-frame clones, with some not included. V, J and clone size reflect that table, while D and trimming were determined from the DNA. Among nearly 35,000 clones listed, 85% were seen once. V dropped 4 bases and J dropped 5; count of bases not matched to a gene: 8. Germline CDR1 and CDR2: SGHRS and YFSETQ. The CDR3 loop spans 16 amino acids. J is TRBJ2-3 and V is TRBV5-1; 12 positions match TRBD2. The sequenced material came from peripheral blood. The source of this sequence is a human donor with acute or convalescent COVID-19. The donor label of this sample is uncertain. The CDR3 reads CASSAGLAGFLDTQYF. The CDR3 DNA follows: TGCGCCAGCAGCGCAGGACTAGCGGGGTTCCTAGATACGCAGTATTTT.